The entry below gives a single T cell receptor beta chain sequence along with its context. Its specificity is not known. The sample belongs to a study of cytomegalovirus exposure and HLA in healthy donors. Donors likely had unrecorded immune exposures despite being nominally healthy when sampled. Study-level findings and limits: What was likely a sequencing artifact was a cluster of highly shared sequence variants. The study carried out a later analysis of TCR beta sequences. It associated under 20,000 of them with specific HLA alleles at a false discovery rate of 0.05. Later on, an analysis found that several of the most significant clusters appeared to be linked to common viral pathogens, which included parvovirus B19.

Primers: 60 Vbeta forward and 13 Jbeta reverse. The table came from immunoSEQ multiplex PCR; TCRdb's copy has only in-frame clones and leaves some out. Its table lists around 100,000 clones. Germline assignment: CDR1 LNHDA and CDR2 SQIVND (reference sequence). V was cut by 4 bases and J by 0 bases, with 7 bases left in between. This CDR3 contains 14 residues. This sequence was found in a man aged 30 to 45 in good health and CMV-seronegative. Input material: PBMCs. V gene TRBV19 combines with J gene TRBJ1-3, with D possibly TRBD1 on 5 matching bases. In DNA form, the CDR3 reads TGTGCCAGTAGTAGCAGGGTCTCTGGAAACACCATATATTTT. As protein: CASSSRVSGNTIYF.